Listed below are T cell receptor beta chains from one sample, sequenced in a study of blood T cell repertoires in COVID-19. The method was immunoSEQ multiplex PCR; TCRdb's version includes in-frame clones alone and lacks a portion of them. The repertoire holds over 75,000 clones, with 75% to 85% as singletons. The sequencing input was peripheral blood. These receptor sequences come from a woman in her 70s with acute or convalescent COVID-19. The CDR3 runs from the conserved cysteine through the conserved F or W. The D gene is left open where the match is weak. A clone size is listed for some rows: how often the clone was seen (once, few, many), or a class if it is expanded.

J gene	D gene	V gene	clone size	CDR3 protein	CDR3 DNA
TRBJ1-6	TRBD1	TRBV6-6	-	CASRDRTGMDSPLHF	TGTGCCAGCAGGGATAGGACAGGGATGGATTCACCCCTCCACTTT
TRBJ2-3	-	TRBV30	-	CAWTPAGADTQYF	TGTGCCTGGACCCCGGCTGGAGCCGATACGCAGTATTTT
TRBJ1-2	-	TRBV27	few	CASSPTGVYGYTF	TGTGCCAGCAGTCCCACGGGTGTCTATGGCTACACCTTC
TRBJ2-3	TRBD1	TRBV7-2	once	CASSVGQGYADTQYF	TGTGCCAGCAGCGTGGGACAGGGATACGCAGATACGCAGTATTTT
TRBJ2-1	TRBD2	TRBV28	-	CASSPPGLAENNEQFF	TGTGCCAGCAGTCCCCCGGGGCTAGCGGAAAACAATGAGCAGTTCTTC
TRBJ1-2	TRBD1	TRBV6-5	-	CASRNSGQGAPGYTF	TGTGCCAGCAGGAACTCGGGACAGGGGGCCCCCGGCTACACCTTC
TRBJ1-1	-	TRBV27	-	CASASSGWGTEAFF	TGTGCCAGCGCCAGTTCGGGATGGGGCACTGAAGCTTTCTTT
TRBJ2-2	TRBD1	TRBV7-8	-	CASSSGQGTGELFF	TGTGCCAGCAGCTCGGGACAGGGCACCGGGGAGCTGTTTTTT
TRBJ2-1	TRBD2	TRBV20-1	medium-sized	CSARSGVEQFF	TGCAGTGCTAGGAGCGGGGTCGAGCAGTTCTTC
TRBJ2-2	-	TRBV9	-	CASSLSLPAGELFF	TGTGCCAGCAGTTTATCCCTTCCCGCCGGGGAGCTGTTTTTT